The text below deals with one T cell receptor (beta chain). This sample is drawn from a study of blood T cell repertoires in COVID-19. Turning to the study itself: The analysed material was cDNA or gDNA that came from T cells, B-cell-depleted T cells, or PBMCs.

TCRdb's table, derived via immunoSEQ multiplex PCR, lists solely in-frame clones and lacks some. The sample lists some 350,000 clones, roughly 87% occurring once. The CDR3 extends over 12 amino acids. Looked up from germline, CDR1 is SQVTM and CDR2 is ANQGSEA. Trimming shortened V by 4 bases and J by 2 bases, and 7 bases separated the two germline ends. Individuals drawn from around 25 US areas were about 18 to 90 years old. Clinical history reported by participants formed the basis on which cohorts were assigned. The V call is TRBV29-1, the J call TRBJ2-3; D unclear. The receptor comes from a woman in her 30s who had recovered from COVID-19. The sequenced sample was PBMCs or T cells enriched from blood (not recorded which). The CDR3 spells CSVGGDTDTQYF. The DNA of the CDR3 is TGCAGCGTTGGAGGTGACACAGATACGCAGTATTTT.